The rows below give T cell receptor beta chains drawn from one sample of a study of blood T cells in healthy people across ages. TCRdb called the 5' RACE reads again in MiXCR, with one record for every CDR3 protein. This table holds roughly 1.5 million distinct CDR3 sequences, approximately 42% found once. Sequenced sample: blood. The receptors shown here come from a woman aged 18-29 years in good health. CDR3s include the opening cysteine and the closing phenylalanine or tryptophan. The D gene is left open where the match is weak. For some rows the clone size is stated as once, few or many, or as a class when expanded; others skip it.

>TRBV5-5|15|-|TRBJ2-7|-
CASSQGVRLSYEQYF
TGTGCCAGCAGCCAGGGAGTCAGGCTCTCCTACGAGCAGTACTTC
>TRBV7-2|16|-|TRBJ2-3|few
CASSSERWGITDTQYF
TGTGCCAGCAGCTCCGAAAGGTGGGGCATCACAGATACGCAGTATTTT
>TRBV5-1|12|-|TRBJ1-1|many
CASSLSNTEAFF
TGTGCCAGCAGCTTGTCGAACACTGAAGCTTTCTTT
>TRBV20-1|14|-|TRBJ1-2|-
CSVVPCGTKYGYTF
TGCAGTGTCGTTCCGTGTGGGACCAAATATGGCTACACCTTC
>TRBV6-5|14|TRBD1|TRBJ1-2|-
CASSQDRGVDGYTF
TGTGCCAGCAGCCAGGACAGGGGTGTCGATGGCTACACCTTC
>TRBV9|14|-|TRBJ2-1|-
CASSVHPSSYEQFF
TGTGCCAGCAGCGTCCACCCTAGCAGTTATGAGCAGTTCTTC
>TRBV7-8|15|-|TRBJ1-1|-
CASRTGRAGITEAFF
TGTGCCAGCAGAACGGGGAGGGCGGGGATTACTGAAGCTTTCTTT
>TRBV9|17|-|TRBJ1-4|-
CASSVEGTGGTNEKLFF
TGTGCCAGCAGCGTAGAGGGGACGGGGGGAACGAATGAAAAACTGTTTTTT
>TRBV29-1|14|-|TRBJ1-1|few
CSVERPGENTEAFF
TGCAGCGTTGAACGACCGGGGGAGAACACTGAAGCTTTCTTT
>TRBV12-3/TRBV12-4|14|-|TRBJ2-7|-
CASSPRIISYEQYF
TGTGCCAGCAGCCCGAGGATAATCTCCTACGAGCAGTACTTC
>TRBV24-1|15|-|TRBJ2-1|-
CATSDLAGAYNEQFF
TGTGCCACCAGTGATTTAGCAGGGGCCTACAATGAGCAGTTCTTC
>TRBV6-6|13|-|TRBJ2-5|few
CASRTRVQETQYF
TGTGCCAGCAGGACCAGGGTTCAAGAGACCCAGTACTTC
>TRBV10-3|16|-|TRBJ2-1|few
CAIRDPLRLGNNEQFF
TGTGCCATCAGAGACCCACTCCGTCTAGGAAACAATGAGCAGTTCTTC
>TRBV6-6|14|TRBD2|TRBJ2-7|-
CASSYTGGRYEQYF
TGTGCCAGCAGTTACACGGGGGGGCGGTACGAGCAGTACTTC
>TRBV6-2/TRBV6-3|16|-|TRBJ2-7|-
CASSYDMEHLSYEQYF
TGTGCCAGCAGTTATGACATGGAACACCTCTCCTACGAGCAGTACTTC
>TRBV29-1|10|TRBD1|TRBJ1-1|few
CSAGDSEAFF
TGCAGCGCTGGGGACAGCGAAGCTTTCTTT
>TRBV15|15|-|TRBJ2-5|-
CATSRSLGRVETQYF
TGTGCCACCAGCAGATCCCTCGGCAGGGTTGAGACCCAGTACTTC
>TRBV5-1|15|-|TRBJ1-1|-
CASSTGQLVNTEAFF
TGCGCCAGCAGCACGGGTCAGCTCGTGAACACTGAAGCTTTCTTT